Here is one T cell receptor beta chain with its context. This sample was included in a study of control samples from healthy donors and cancer patients. Sequenced by immunoSEQ multiplex PCR; TCRdb stores in-frame clones only, minus some. The table includes 150,000 to 200,000 clones, roughly 91% detected once. The receptor was isolated from a woman younger than 45 in good health. Material: blood.

This CDR3 is CASSPRRDQYEQYF. The CDR3, as DNA: TGTGCCAGCTCACCCCGGAGGGATCAATACGAGCAGTACTTC. The gene calls are TRBV18 and TRBJ2-7; D is possibly TRBD2 (6 bases). Trimming took off 3 bases at V and 4 bases at J, with 13 bases between the two ends. The CDR3 extends over 14 amino acids. CDR1 and CDR2 from the germline V gene are KGHSH and LQKENI.